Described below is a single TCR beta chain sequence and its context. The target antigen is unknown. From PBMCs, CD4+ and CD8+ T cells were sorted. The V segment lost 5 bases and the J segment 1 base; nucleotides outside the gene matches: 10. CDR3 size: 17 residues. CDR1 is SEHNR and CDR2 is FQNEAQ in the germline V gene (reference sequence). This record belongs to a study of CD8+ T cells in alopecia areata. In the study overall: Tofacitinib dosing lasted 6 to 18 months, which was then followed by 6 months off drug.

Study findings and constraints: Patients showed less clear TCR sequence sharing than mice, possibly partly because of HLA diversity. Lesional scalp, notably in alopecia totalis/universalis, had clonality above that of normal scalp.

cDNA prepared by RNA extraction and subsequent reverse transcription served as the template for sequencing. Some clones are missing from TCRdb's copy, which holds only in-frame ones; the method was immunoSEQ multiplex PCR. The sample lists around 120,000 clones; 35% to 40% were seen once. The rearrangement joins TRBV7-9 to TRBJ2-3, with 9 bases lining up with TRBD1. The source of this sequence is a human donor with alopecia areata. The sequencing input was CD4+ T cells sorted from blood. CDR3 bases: TGTGCCAGCAGCGGCCGGGACAGGGTTTTCCGCACAGATACGCAGTATTTT. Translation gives CASSGRDRVFRTDTQYF.